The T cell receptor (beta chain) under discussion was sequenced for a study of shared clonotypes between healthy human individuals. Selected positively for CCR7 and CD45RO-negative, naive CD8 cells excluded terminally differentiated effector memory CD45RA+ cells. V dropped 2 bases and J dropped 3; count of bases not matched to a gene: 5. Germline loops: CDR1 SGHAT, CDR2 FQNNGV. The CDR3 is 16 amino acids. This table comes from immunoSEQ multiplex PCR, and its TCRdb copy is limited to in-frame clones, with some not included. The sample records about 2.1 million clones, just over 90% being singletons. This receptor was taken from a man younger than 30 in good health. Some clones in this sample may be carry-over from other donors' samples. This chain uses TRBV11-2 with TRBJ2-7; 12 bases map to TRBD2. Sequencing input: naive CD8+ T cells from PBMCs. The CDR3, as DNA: TGTGCCAGCAGCTTACTAGCGGGAGGGCCGTTCTACGAGCAGTACTTC. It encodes CASSLLAGGPFYEQYF.